A selection of T cell receptor beta chains follows, all from one sample in a study of Graves' ophthalmopathy and Graves' hyperthyroidism. MiXCR, applied by TCRdb to the multiplex PCR reads, yields one record per CDR3 protein. The table has a few hundred thousand distinct CDR3 sequences, roughly 15% seen once. Sequencing was performed on peripheral blood. Receptor source: a woman aged 18-29 years with stable Graves' hyperthyroidism. The CDR3 runs from the conserved cysteine through the conserved F or W. The order of the fields is CDR3 protein, CDR3 DNA, clone size, D gene, J gene, V gene. The D gene is left open where the match is weak. A clone size is listed for some rows: how often the clone was seen (once, few, many), or a class if it is expanded.

CDR3 protein: CASIGDRIYGYTF
CDR3 DNA: TGTGCCAGTATAGGGGACAGAATCTATGGCTACACCTTC
clone size: many
D gene: TRBD1
J gene: TRBJ1-2
V gene: TRBV19

CDR3 protein: CASSLEWGSSPTEAFF
CDR3 DNA: TGTGCCAGCAGCTTAGAATGGGGCAGCTCACCTACTGAAGCTTTCTTT
clone size: few
D gene: -
J gene: TRBJ1-1
V gene: TRBV11-2

CDR3 protein: CASSLAHTGWGNEQFF
CDR3 DNA: TGTGCCAGCAGCTTAGCGCACACAGGCTGGGGTAATGAGCAGTTCTTC
clone size: many
D gene: -
J gene: TRBJ2-1
V gene: TRBV7-2

CDR3 protein: CASSGPGTGGGGDYGYTF
CDR3 DNA: TGTGCCAGCAGCGGACCCGGGACAGGGGGCGGCGGGGACTATGGCTACACCTTC
clone size: few
D gene: TRBD1
J gene: TRBJ1-2
V gene: TRBV9

CDR3 protein: CASSLVSGQVDGYTF
CDR3 DNA: TGTGCCAGCAGCTTAGTAAGCGGACAGGTTGATGGCTACACCTTC
clone size: many
D gene: TRBD1
J gene: TRBJ1-2
V gene: TRBV11-2

CDR3 protein: CASSRDSGGNTEAFF
CDR3 DNA: TGTGCCAGCAGTCGGGACAGTGGGGGTAACACTGAAGCTTTCTTT
clone size: many
D gene: TRBD1
J gene: TRBJ1-1
V gene: TRBV2

CDR3 protein: CASSPGQFRSYEQYF
CDR3 DNA: TGTGCCAGCAGTCCCGGACAGTTTAGATCCTACGAGCAGTACTTC
clone size: many
D gene: -
J gene: TRBJ2-7
V gene: TRBV27

CDR3 protein: CASSNPGEGGQETQYF
CDR3 DNA: TGTGCCAGCAGTAACCCGGGGGAGGGGGGGCAAGAGACCCAGTACTTC
clone size: many
D gene: -
J gene: TRBJ2-5
V gene: TRBV12-3/TRBV12-4

CDR3 protein: CASSSRQGWGTEAFF
CDR3 DNA: TGTGCCAGCAGCTCTAGACAGGGTTGGGGCACTGAAGCTTTCTTT
clone size: many
D gene: TRBD1
J gene: TRBJ1-1
V gene: TRBV7-9

CDR3 protein: CSALSPTGVYEQYF
CDR3 DNA: TGCAGTGCCTTATCCCCAACAGGGGTTTACGAGCAGTACTTC
clone size: many
D gene: TRBD1
J gene: TRBJ2-7
V gene: TRBV20-1

CDR3 protein: CASSDIAGYTDGYTF
CDR3 DNA: TGTGCCAGCAGCGATATCGCAGGGTATACGGATGGCTACACCTTC
clone size: -
D gene: -
J gene: TRBJ1-2
V gene: TRBV7-9

CDR3 protein: CASAVQGAYGYTF
CDR3 DNA: TGTGCCAGCGCCGTTCAAGGGGCCTATGGCTACACCTTC
clone size: -
D gene: -
J gene: TRBJ1-2
V gene: TRBV6-2/TRBV6-3

CDR3 protein: CASSYSKGGKLFF
CDR3 DNA: TGTGCCAGCAGTTACTCGAAGGGGGGGAAGCTGTTTTTT
clone size: many
D gene: -
J gene: TRBJ2-2
V gene: TRBV6-5

CDR3 protein: CAWASGGTLNEQYF
CDR3 DNA: TGTGCCTGGGCTTCGGGAGGCACTCTCAACGAGCAGTACTTC
clone size: -
D gene: TRBD2
J gene: TRBJ2-7
V gene: TRBV30

CDR3 protein: CASSLGGVGGSDYEQYF
CDR3 DNA: TGTGCCAGCAGCTTAGGAGGGGTGGGGGGTTCTGACTACGAGCAGTACTTC
clone size: few
D gene: -
J gene: TRBJ2-7
V gene: TRBV11-2

CDR3 protein: CASSQRLAKNIQYF
CDR3 DNA: TGTGCCAGCAGCCAACGACTAGCCAAAAACATTCAGTACTTC
clone size: few
D gene: -
J gene: TRBJ2-4
V gene: TRBV14

CDR3 protein: CASSGTASYLDFLYGYTF
CDR3 DNA: TGTGCCAGCTCCGGGACAGCGTCTTACCTAGACTTCCTTTATGGCTACACCTTC
clone size: -
D gene: TRBD1
J gene: TRBJ1-2
V gene: TRBV3-1

CDR3 protein: CASRNTGGGTEAFF
CDR3 DNA: TGTGCCAGCAGAAATACAGGGGGAGGCACTGAAGCTTTCTTT
clone size: many
D gene: TRBD1
J gene: TRBJ1-1
V gene: TRBV27

CDR3 protein: CASSNRPNTGELFF
CDR3 DNA: TGTGCCAGCAGTAACAGGCCGAACACCGGGGAGCTGTTTTTT
clone size: many
D gene: -
J gene: TRBJ2-2
V gene: TRBV12-3/TRBV12-4

CDR3 protein: CASSPGIMGSPLHF
CDR3 DNA: TGTGCCAGCAGCCCTGGGATCATGGGTTCACCCCTCCACTTT
clone size: many
D gene: -
J gene: TRBJ1-6
V gene: TRBV7-2

CDR3 protein: CASSRRTGNQETQYF
CDR3 DNA: TGTGCCAGCAGCCGACGGACAGGAAACCAAGAGACCCAGTACTTC
clone size: few
D gene: TRBD1
J gene: TRBJ2-5
V gene: TRBV11-3

CDR3 protein: CASSYSLGRNSPLHF
CDR3 DNA: TGTGCCAGCAGTTACTCGTTAGGGAGGAATTCACCCCTCCACTTT
clone size: many
D gene: -
J gene: TRBJ1-6
V gene: TRBV6-5

CDR3 protein: CASSFTGSREQYF
CDR3 DNA: TGTGCCAGCAGTTTTACAGGTTCCAGGGAGCAGTACTTC
clone size: many
D gene: -
J gene: TRBJ2-7
V gene: TRBV27

CDR3 protein: CASTLQGGRFQETQYF
CDR3 DNA: TGTGCCAGCACCCTTCAGGGGGGGCGATTTCAAGAGACCCAGTACTTC
clone size: many
D gene: -
J gene: TRBJ2-5
V gene: TRBV6-2/TRBV6-3

CDR3 protein: CASTGYPQGYTF
CDR3 DNA: TGTGCCAGCACAGGTTACCCCCAAGGCTACACCTTC
clone size: many
D gene: -
J gene: TRBJ1-2
V gene: TRBV11-2

CDR3 protein: CSVPQGYGYTF
CDR3 DNA: TGCAGCGTTCCCCAGGGCTATGGCTACACCTTC
clone size: many
D gene: -
J gene: TRBJ1-2
V gene: TRBV29-1

CDR3 protein: CASSTPGLNTEAFF
CDR3 DNA: TGTGCCAGCAGTACACCAGGGCTGAACACTGAAGCTTTCTTT
clone size: many
D gene: -
J gene: TRBJ1-1
V gene: TRBV25-1

CDR3 protein: CASSEGQGAPYEQYF
CDR3 DNA: TGTGCCAGCAGTGAAGGACAGGGGGCTCCCTACGAGCAGTACTTC
clone size: -
D gene: TRBD1
J gene: TRBJ2-7
V gene: TRBV6-1

CDR3 protein: CASSHRTGGGTEAFF
CDR3 DNA: TGCGCCAGCAGCCACCGGACAGGGGGCGGCACTGAAGCTTTCTTT
clone size: -
D gene: TRBD1
J gene: TRBJ1-1
V gene: TRBV4-1

CDR3 protein: CATSSQPLSWDTEAFF
CDR3 DNA: TGTGCCACCAGCTCCCAGCCCTTAAGTTGGGACACTGAAGCTTTCTTT
clone size: many
D gene: -
J gene: TRBJ1-1
V gene: TRBV15

CDR3 protein: CASRPGQLDYGYTF
CDR3 DNA: TGTGCCAGCAGACCGGGACAGTTAGACTATGGCTACACCTTC
clone size: many
D gene: TRBD1
J gene: TRBJ1-2
V gene: TRBV6-5

CDR3 protein: CASSSPRRGGGEAFF
CDR3 DNA: TGTGCCAGCAGTTCCCCTCGTAGGGGAGGAGGCGAAGCTTTCTTT
clone size: many
D gene: -
J gene: TRBJ1-1
V gene: TRBV6-2/TRBV6-3

CDR3 protein: CASSYSMGWDTEAFF
CDR3 DNA: TGTGCCAGCAGTTACTCGATGGGTTGGGACACTGAAGCTTTCTTT
clone size: many
D gene: -
J gene: TRBJ1-1
V gene: TRBV6-5

CDR3 protein: CASSFREVQPQHF
CDR3 DNA: TGTGCCAGCAGTTTTCGGGAGGTTCAGCCCCAGCATTTT
clone size: many
D gene: -
J gene: TRBJ1-5
V gene: TRBV12-3/TRBV12-4

CDR3 protein: CATSDSSSRIQGYTF
CDR3 DNA: TGTGCCACCAGTGATTCCTCCTCGAGGATCCAGGGCTACACCTTC
clone size: -
D gene: -
J gene: TRBJ1-2
V gene: TRBV24-1

CDR3 protein: CASSPWDRAYEQYF
CDR3 DNA: TGTGCCAGCAGTCCTTGGGACAGAGCCTACGAGCAGTACTTC
clone size: many
D gene: TRBD1
J gene: TRBJ2-7
V gene: TRBV11-3

CDR3 protein: CASSGHLDGSVGDGYTF
CDR3 DNA: TGTGCCAGCAGCGGTCATTTGGACGGCTCTGTCGGGGATGGCTACACCTTC
clone size: -
D gene: -
J gene: TRBJ1-2
V gene: TRBV4-2

CDR3 protein: CATSDGWPNTGELFF
CDR3 DNA: TGTGCCACCAGTGATGGCTGGCCCAACACCGGGGAGCTGTTTTTT
clone size: many
D gene: -
J gene: TRBJ2-2
V gene: TRBV24-1

CDR3 protein: CASSLTGHDPEAFF
CDR3 DNA: TGTGCCAGCAGCTTGACAGGGCATGACCCTGAAGCTTTCTTT
clone size: few
D gene: TRBD1
J gene: TRBJ1-1
V gene: TRBV7-9

CDR3 protein: CVSAARASYGYTF
CDR3 DNA: TGTGTCAGCGCTGCCAGGGCGTCCTATGGCTACACCTTC
clone size: many
D gene: -
J gene: TRBJ1-2
V gene: TRBV6-1

CDR3 protein: CASSPGQGVGGYTF
CDR3 DNA: TGTGCCAGCAGCCCCGGACAGGGGGTGGGTGGCTACACCTTC
clone size: many
D gene: TRBD1
J gene: TRBJ1-2
V gene: TRBV2

CDR3 protein: CASSVLRGQETQYF
CDR3 DNA: TGTGCCAGCAGCGTCCTCAGGGGGCAAGAGACCCAGTACTTC
clone size: many
D gene: TRBD1
J gene: TRBJ2-5
V gene: TRBV7-6

CDR3 protein: CASSLPDSLTEAFF
CDR3 DNA: TGTGCCAGCAGCTTACCGGACAGTCTCACTGAAGCTTTCTTT
clone size: many
D gene: -
J gene: TRBJ1-1
V gene: TRBV11-2